This TCR beta chain was recorded in a study of shared clonotypes between healthy human individuals. This clone occurred once. Its antigen is currently unknown. Germline values: CDR1 MDHEN, CDR2 SYDVKM. This CDR3 is 16 amino acids long. The V gene lost 3 bases and the J gene lost 7 bases, with 19 bases spanning the gap. An assay was performed, and its level was deep. Clones were read by immunoSEQ multiplex PCR, and TCRdb kept only the in-frame ones, dropping some. The table shows over a million clones, with more than 95% occurring only once. Overall study findings and caveats: As a rule, naive subsets had a larger estimated richness than memory subsets. The represented genetic and exposure-history diversity was limited by the small number of donors.

The sequence came from a man under 40 in good health. V is TRBV28 and J is TRBJ1-5, with D tentatively TRBD1 (6 bases). Sequenced material: naive CD4+ T cells sorted from blood. Subset noted: CD45RA+ positively selected. CDR3 in DNA: TGTGCCAGCAGTTTGAATGAGGGGGAACGGGTCCAGCCCCAGCATTTT. Translated: CASSLNEGERVQPQHF.